The present entry profiles one T cell receptor beta chain with its context. This clonotype was observed a handful of times. Its antigen remains undetermined. It has no much larger one-base neighbor in the sample; base qualities were not kept. For repertoire sequencing, TCR beta CDR3 regions were amplified from RNA transcripts. HTBI primers and the Qiagen OneStep RT-PCR kit were used in a first-round RT-PCR, which was followed by a second-round multiplex PCR, size selection and purification. Sequencing of the libraries was carried out on an Illumina HiSeq2000 in paired-end mode with 100 bp reads. The authors processed their data as follows. Reads were processed with SOAPnuke, discarding reads with adapters, uncalled bases, mean Phred below 15, or no exact constant-primer or identifier match. COPE v1.2.5 was used to merge the high-quality paired reads. Unique nucleotide sequences were defined as clonotypes and aligned to IMGT TRB V, D and J references using MiTCR v1.1. The analysis was limited to V-J combinations with a frequency above 0.0001, which together covered 99.2% of repertoires. A TCR clonal expansion and chaos score per V-J combination was defined as the ratio of F50 clonal expansion to chaos observed in the TCRdist matrix. Welch's t-statistics and random forest were used to reduce the features to 10 to 15 V-J combinations, which were then used as input to a naive Bayes classifier. The Morisita-Horn index was used to measure how similar the thyroid and blood repertoires were. TCRdb took the public reads, trimmed them with fastp at Q25, ran MiXCR for clone calling and kept in-frame beta chains. Each entry merges the rows of one CDR3 protein and shows their most common DNA and genes. Here the V and J calls rest on TCRdb's processing, not on the authors' analysis. The sample records about 740,000 distinct CDR3 sequences, roughly two fifths of which are singletons. The leading ten clones occupy approximately 43% of the sample.

These data are taken from a study of Graves' ophthalmopathy and Graves' hyperthyroidism (dated by TCRdb to about 2018). Describing the broader study: Peripheral blood was collected before any treatment was given, at the time of initial diagnosis. The study used TCR beta repertoire signatures to distinguish Graves' ophthalmopathy from Graves' hyperthyroidism and to predict progression to ophthalmopathy. In total, 135 blood samples were TCR-sequenced: under 45 ophthalmopathy, 80 or so hyperthyroidism and roughly 17 hyperthyroidism-to-ophthalmopathy patients. A discovery set of 90 to 100 patients (around 44 ophthalmopathy, about 58 stable hyperthyroidism) was enrolled to explore V-J signatures distinguishing ophthalmopathy from hyperthyroidism. An independent validation cohort comprised roughly 20 hyperthyroidism patients and 15 to 17 patients who later progressed from hyperthyroidism to ophthalmopathy. In a handful of hyperthyroidism patients, the T-cell repertoire of thyroid tissue was compared with the T-cell repertoire of blood. Once sampling was done, hyperthyroidism patients were given methimazole at a starting dose of 30 mg daily, while ophthalmopathy patients were given high-dose intravenous methylprednisolone. Summary of the overall study and its limitations: No statistical method was used to predetermine the sample size, and group allocation was not hidden from the investigators. In validation, the model predicted ophthalmopathy progression with nearly 71% sensitivity and 72.22% specificity; fewer than 15 predicted patients were CT-confirmed with GO in a median of approximately 6.5 months. The 13-signature model separated ophthalmopathy from stable hyperthyroidism with 85% to 90% sensitivity and about 84% specificity in cross-validation, and 80%/75% in the test set. Among expanded thyroid clonotypes with frequency above 0.001, most also showed up in blood, which suggests that blood repertoires may reflect the thyroid immune response.

The CDR3 covers 16 residues, taking in both the cysteine and the phenylalanine. The retained sequence is limited to the CDR3, 48 bases, with the frame set at the first base. Sequences SNHLY (CDR1) and FYNNEI (CDR2) are obtained from the germline V gene. From V the trimming removes 6 bases and from J it removes 1 base, while the gene matches leave 12 bases of the junction unaccounted for. The ophthalmopathy patients had moderately to severely active disease, with a Clinical Activity Score of 3 or higher, a NOSPECS grade of 4 or higher, and a disease duration of less than 3 months. Patients with other autoimmune diseases, uncontrolled infections, pregnancy or lactation were excluded. Diagnosis was based on clinical symptoms, serum thyroxine, TRAb, thyroid ultrasound and orbital computed tomography. Ficoll-Paque density gradient centrifugation was used to isolate PBMCs from approximately 10 ml of fresh peripheral blood. Total RNA was extracted using Trizol reagent, and RNA quality was checked on an Agilent 2100 Bioanalyzer.

This receptor was identified in an adult man with Graves' ophthalmopathy. The sequence joins TRBV2 to TRBJ2-7, and 7 bases in between align with TRBD2. The sample was peripheral blood. The CDR3 protein: CASSPLKAGLSYEQYF. The nucleotide sequence is TGTGCCAGCAGCCCCCTTAAAGCGGGATTATCCTACGAGCAGTACTTC. Beyond the CDR3, the reference TRBV2 and TRBJ2-7 genes provide the residues; the full variable domain reads: EPEVTQTPSHQVTQMGQEVILRCVPISNHLYFYWYRQILGQKVEFLVSFYNNEISEKSEIFDDQFSVERPDGSNFTLKIRSTKLEDSAMYFCASSPLKAGLSYEQYFGPGTRLTVT.